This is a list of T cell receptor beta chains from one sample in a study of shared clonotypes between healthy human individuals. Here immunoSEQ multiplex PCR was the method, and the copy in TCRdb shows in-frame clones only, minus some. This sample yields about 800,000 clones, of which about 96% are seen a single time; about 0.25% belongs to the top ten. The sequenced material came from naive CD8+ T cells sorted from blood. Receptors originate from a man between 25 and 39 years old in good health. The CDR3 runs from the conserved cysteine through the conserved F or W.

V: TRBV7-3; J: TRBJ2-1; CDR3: CASSLTAGVVNEQFF
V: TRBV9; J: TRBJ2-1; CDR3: CASSVRPGLATVDNEQFF
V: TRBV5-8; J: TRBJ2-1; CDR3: CASLNPGQDYNEQFF
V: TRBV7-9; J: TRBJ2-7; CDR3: CASRDGYYEQYF
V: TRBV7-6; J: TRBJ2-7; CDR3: CASSLPGAVYEQYF
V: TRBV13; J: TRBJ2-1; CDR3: CASSLGLRDNEQFF
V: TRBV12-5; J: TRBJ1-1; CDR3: CASVQNTEAFF
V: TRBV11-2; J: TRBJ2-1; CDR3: CASSKPGQGRNEQFF
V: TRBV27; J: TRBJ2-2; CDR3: CASSLQSGSLTGELFF
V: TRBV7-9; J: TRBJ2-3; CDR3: CASSYGTLQTDTQYF
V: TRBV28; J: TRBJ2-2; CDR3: CASRSRGRGTGELFF
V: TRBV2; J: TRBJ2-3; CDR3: CASRKERAFTDTQYF
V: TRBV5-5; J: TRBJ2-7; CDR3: CASSSRLGYEQYF
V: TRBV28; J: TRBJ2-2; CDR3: CASSPRGGLDTGELFF
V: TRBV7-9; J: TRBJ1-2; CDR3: CASSSTGGDFYGYTF
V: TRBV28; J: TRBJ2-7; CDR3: CASRSYSRWEQYF
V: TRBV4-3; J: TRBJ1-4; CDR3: CASGQGRVSTNEKLFF
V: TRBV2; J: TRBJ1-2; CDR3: CASRGYGYTF
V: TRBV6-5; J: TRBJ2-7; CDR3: CASSLTARSYEQYF
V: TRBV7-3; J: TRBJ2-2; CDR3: CASSLFAQGTGELFF
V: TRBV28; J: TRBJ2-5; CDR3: CASSLTGDQETQYF
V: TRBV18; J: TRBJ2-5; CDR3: CASSPFYGETGQETQYF
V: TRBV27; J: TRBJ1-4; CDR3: CASSLLGNEKLFF
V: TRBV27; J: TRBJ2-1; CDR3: CASSLPTRKQFF
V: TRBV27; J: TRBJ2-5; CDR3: CASSPLRGRAMRAQYF
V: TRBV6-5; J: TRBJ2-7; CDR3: CASSAIPGQGYEQYF
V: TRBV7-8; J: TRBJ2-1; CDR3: CASSLVGTSGVYNEQFF
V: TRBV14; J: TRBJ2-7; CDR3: CASSQEAPGRGTYEQYF
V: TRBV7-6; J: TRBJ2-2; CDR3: CASSPRWIGELFF
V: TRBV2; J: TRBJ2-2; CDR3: CASSVRGNTGELFF
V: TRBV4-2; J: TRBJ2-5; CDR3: CASSPGQGRESETQYF
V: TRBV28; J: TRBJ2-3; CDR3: CASSTNLLAGSTDTQYF
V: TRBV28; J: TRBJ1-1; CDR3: CASSVGPGITTEAFF
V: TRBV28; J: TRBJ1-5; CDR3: CASSLVEFYQPQHF
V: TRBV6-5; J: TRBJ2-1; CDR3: CASSLAGVFNEQFF
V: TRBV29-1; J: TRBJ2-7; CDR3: CSVALGREDPYEQYF
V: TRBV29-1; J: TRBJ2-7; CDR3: CSVGGRSAHSHTYEQYF
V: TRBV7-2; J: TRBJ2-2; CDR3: CASTIIGGLAGELFF
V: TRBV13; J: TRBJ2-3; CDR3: CASSYSAGLAGAMGEGDTQYF
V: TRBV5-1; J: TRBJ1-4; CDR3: CASSFGQGVSEKLFF
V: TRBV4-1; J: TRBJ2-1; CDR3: CASSQYPTGTAYNEQFF
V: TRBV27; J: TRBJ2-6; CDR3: CASSPSDRILGAGANVLTF
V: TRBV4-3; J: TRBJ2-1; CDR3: CASSQRTRAYNEQFF
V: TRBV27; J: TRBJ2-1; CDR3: CASTPGLARHNEQFF
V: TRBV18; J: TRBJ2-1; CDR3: CASSVLREGDSYNEQFF
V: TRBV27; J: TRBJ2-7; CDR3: CASSRTSSYEQYF
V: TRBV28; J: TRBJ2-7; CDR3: CASSSLSTSAYSYEQYF
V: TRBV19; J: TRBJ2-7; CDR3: CASSLREFYEQYF
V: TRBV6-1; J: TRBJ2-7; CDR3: CASSDGTPLYEQYF
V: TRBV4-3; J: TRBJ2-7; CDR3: CASSQDVTSGNGGDEQYF
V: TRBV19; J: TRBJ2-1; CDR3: CASSMGSSYNEQFF
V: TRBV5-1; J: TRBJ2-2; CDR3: CASSLAGGIGELFF
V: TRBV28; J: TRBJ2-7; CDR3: CASSHEPRNRSYEQYF
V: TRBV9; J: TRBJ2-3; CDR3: CASSVDVGTDTQYF
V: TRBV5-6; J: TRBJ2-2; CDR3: CASSLGLAGFTGELFF
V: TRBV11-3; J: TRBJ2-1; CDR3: CASSSGPDNEQFF